This is a list of T cell receptor beta chains from one sample in a study of glioma-infiltrating T cells. MiXCR, run by TCRdb on the multiplex PCR reads, gives a single entry per CDR3 protein. The sample contains 150,000 to 200,000 distinct CDR3 sequences, around 40% of which appear only once. The source material was glioma tissue, nonneoplastic brain tissue, or PBMCs (not recorded which). These receptors all come from a human donor with low-grade glioma or glioblastoma, undergoing nonglioma brain surgery, or in good health (not recorded which). Each CDR3 is given with its conserved first and last residue. A D gene is named only where the DNA matches it firmly. A row's size may be missing; if present it is once, few, many or a size class.

D: TRBD2; V: TRBV4-1; size: -; J: TRBJ2-1; CDR3: CASSPTSGRLNEQFF; DNA: TGCGCCAGCAGCCCGACTAGCGGGAGGCTCAATGAGCAGTTCTTC
D: -; V: TRBV18; size: -; J: TRBJ2-7; CDR3: CASSPRPSATSYEQYF; DNA: TGTGCCAGCTCACCAAGGCCTAGCGCCACATCCTACGAGCAGTACTTC
D: TRBD2; V: TRBV4-1; size: -; J: TRBJ2-5; CDR3: CSSSPGGLAGLETQYF; DNA: TGCTCCAGCAGCCCGGGGGGACTAGCGGGATTAGAGACCCAGTACTTC
D: -; V: TRBV27; size: -; J: TRBJ2-3; CDR3: CASSFHSYTQYF; DNA: TGTGCCAGCAGTTTCCATAGTTATACGCAGTATTTT
D: -; V: TRBV7-9; size: -; J: TRBJ2-7; CDR3: CASSLTGDRSEQYF; DNA: TGTGCCAGCAGCTTGACGGGTGATAGGTCCGAGCAGTACTTC
D: -; V: TRBV14; size: many; J: TRBJ2-1; CDR3: CASSQSWGLAAQFF; DNA: TGTGCCAGCAGCCAATCCTGGGGCTTAGCGGCGCAGTTCTTC
D: -; V: TRBV6-5; size: -; J: TRBJ2-3; CDR3: CVSSYSGRRDTQYF; DNA: TGTGTCAGCAGTTACTCCGGCAGACGAGATACGCAGTATTTT
D: -; V: TRBV10-1; size: -; J: TRBJ2-3; CDR3: CASSESRALMNTQYF; DNA: TGCGCCAGCAGTGAGTCCCGCGCCCTCATGAATACGCAGTATTTT
D: -; V: TRBV7-8; size: -; J: TRBJ2-1; CDR3: CASILVSDEQFF; DNA: TGTGCCAGCATCTTAGTCTCCGATGAGCAGTTCTTC
D: -; V: TRBV28; size: many; J: TRBJ1-4; CDR3: CATREATNEKLFF; DNA: TGTGCCACCAGGGAAGCAACTAATGAAAAACTGTTTTTT
D: TRBD1; V: TRBV6-4; size: many; J: TRBJ1-6; CDR3: CASSDGQEDSPLHF; DNA: TGTGCCAGCAGTGACGGACAGGAAGATTCACCCCTCCACTTT
D: -; V: TRBV7-9; size: few; J: TRBJ1-1; CDR3: CASSQYGGTNTEAFF; DNA: TGTGCCAGCAGCCAGTACGGAGGGACGAACACTGAAGCTTTCTTT
D: -; V: TRBV20-1; size: many; J: TRBJ2-1; CDR3: CSAGLGRPRDEQFF; DNA: TGCAGTGCTGGCCTGGGGAGACCAAGGGATGAGCAGTTCTTC
D: -; V: TRBV28; size: many; J: TRBJ1-1; CDR3: CASGVNRKAFF; DNA: TGTGCCAGCGGGGTGAACAGGAAAGCTTTCTTT
D: TRBD1; V: TRBV11-2; size: few; J: TRBJ1-5; CDR3: CASSSTTGKREPQHF; DNA: TGTGCCAGCAGCTCTACGACAGGGAAGAGGGAGCCCCAGCATTTT
D: TRBD2; V: TRBV20-1; size: many; J: TRBJ2-1; CDR3: CSAESAGGYNEQFF; DNA: TGCAGTGCCGAGTCGGCGGGAGGTTACAATGAGCAGTTCTTC
D: TRBD2; V: TRBV2; size: many; J: TRBJ2-5; CDR3: CATKTSGTQETQYF; DNA: TGTGCCACCAAGACTAGCGGGACCCAAGAGACCCAGTACTTC
D: TRBD2; V: TRBV7-9; size: few; J: TRBJ2-7; CDR3: CASSLRSSGSIPSEQYF; DNA: TGTGCCAGCAGCTTAAGGTCTAGCGGGAGTATTCCCTCCGAGCAGTACTTC
D: TRBD2; V: TRBV7-9; size: many; J: TRBJ2-7; CDR3: CARKVAGGIYEQYF; DNA: TGTGCCAGGAAGGTGGCGGGAGGGATTTACGAGCAGTACTTC
D: TRBD2; V: TRBV28; size: many; J: TRBJ2-1; CDR3: CASSLYSGGRAYYNEQFF; DNA: TGTGCCAGCAGTTTATATTCCGGGGGGAGGGCGTATTACAATGAGCAGTTCTTC
D: TRBD2; V: TRBV11-2; size: -; J: TRBJ2-3; CDR3: CASSDTSGSSTDTQYF; DNA: TGTGCCAGCAGCGATACTAGCGGCTCTAGCACAGATACGCAGTATTTT
D: -; V: TRBV20-1; size: -; J: TRBJ2-1; CDR3: CSATPGLDYNEQFF; DNA: TGCAGTGCCACCCCCGGACTGGACTACAATGAGCAGTTCTTC
D: -; V: TRBV20-1; size: many; J: TRBJ1-6; CDR3: CSARRGSNSPLHF; DNA: TGCAGTGCTAGACGGGGCAGTAATTCACCCCTCCACTTT
D: -; V: TRBV19; size: few; J: TRBJ2-5; CDR3: CASSIVPQETQYF; DNA: TGTGCCAGTAGTATAGTTCCCCAAGAGACCCAGTACTTC
D: -; V: TRBV19; size: few; J: TRBJ2-2; CDR3: CATQRTGEAGELFF; DNA: TGTGCCACCCAACGGACGGGCGAGGCCGGGGAGCTGTTTTTT
D: TRBD2; V: TRBV20-1; size: many; J: TRBJ2-7; CDR3: CSASRPAGGSSYEQYF; DNA: TGCAGTGCTAGTCGGCCAGCGGGAGGGAGCTCCTACGAGCAGTACTTC
D: TRBD1; V: TRBV20-1; size: -; J: TRBJ2-7; CDR3: CSATGTGGSEQYF; DNA: TGCAGTGCTACCGGGACAGGGGGTTCCGAGCAGTACTTC
D: -; V: TRBV4-1; size: -; J: TRBJ2-7; CDR3: CASSQVTYYYEQYF; DNA: TGCGCCAGCAGCCAAGTAACTTATTACTACGAGCAGTACTTC
D: -; V: TRBV3-1; size: many; J: TRBJ1-3; CDR3: CASRHRTGNTIYF; DNA: TGTGCCAGCAGACACAGGACTGGAAACACCATATATTTT
D: -; V: TRBV4-1; size: -; J: TRBJ2-5; CDR3: CASSQEEGRKETQYF; DNA: TGCGCCAGCAGCCAAGAAGAAGGGAGGAAAGAGACCCAGTACTTC
D: TRBD2; V: TRBV20-1; size: -; J: TRBJ2-3; CDR3: CSGGRGADTQYF; DNA: TGCAGCGGAGGGAGGGGAGCAGATACGCAGTATTTT
D: TRBD1; V: TRBV6-1; size: many; J: TRBJ2-1; CDR3: CASSWSQGAGSYNEQFF; DNA: TGTGCCAGCAGTTGGTCCCAGGGGGCGGGCTCCTACAATGAGCAGTTCTTC
D: -; V: TRBV19; size: -; J: TRBJ2-1; CDR3: CASSILGEISDEQFF; DNA: TGTGCCAGTAGTATCCTAGGGGAAATCTCCGATGAGCAGTTCTTC